Sequencing of this T cell receptor beta chain was carried out in a study of beta chain features in type 1 diabetes (dated by TCRdb to the late 2010s). Turning to the overall study: Mean age, gender distribution, total cell number and subset yield did not differ between patients and healthy donors. A total of approximately 110,000,000 sorted cells were examined across all samples, and a strong correlation was observed between cell number per subset and RNA yield. The study compared the TCRB repertoires of sorted circulating CD4+ T cell subsets in recently diagnosed type 1 diabetes patients with those in matched healthy donors. Regulatory and stem cell-like memory subsets were obtained from only 8 patients and roughly 8 healthy donors, while naive and central memory subsets were obtained from all 30 or so donors. Findings and caveats that apply to the study as a whole: At VDJ recombination sites, patients with type 1 diabetes made fewer insertions and deleted more nucleotides, a pattern implying thymic rearrangement abnormalities. PCR may preferentially amplify shorter templates, but because patient and control samples were amplified and corrected together, any resulting skew would affect both groups equally. Naive, central memory and regulatory TCRB repertoires appeared to be more similar among patients than among healthy donors. HLA sub-analyses involved small numbers of individuals, so any influence of HLA type on TCRB rearrangement remained unresolved. Type 1 diabetes patients showed a moderate but significant shortening of TCRB CDR3 length in all four CD4+ subsets. Because cDNA was sequenced instead of genomic DNA, activated cells with high expression could be over-represented, although the groups did not differ in activation or CD3 levels.

About this clone: Its antigen remains unidentified. Base qualities are not provided; no much larger clone lies one nucleotide away.

In the germline V gene, CDR1 corresponds to SGHNT and CDR2 to YENEEA. Relative to germline, V is 5 bases shorter and J is 7 bases shorter, with 9 bases between their ends. CDR3 length: 12 amino acids, cysteine to phenylalanine. Just CDR3 DNA is preserved here, 36 bases in frame from base 1. From each donor, a single peripheral blood sample of 100 to 150 mL on average was drawn into heparinised tubes. Naive, central memory, regulatory and stem cell-like memory CD4+ T cells were sorted on a BD FACSAria II using a panel including CD45RO, CCR7, CD25, CD127, CD95 and CD27. Every sorted population had a purity above 95%. PBMCs were isolated right away by Lymphoprep density gradient centrifugation and were stained directly, without culture. So that batch effects would be minimized, each experiment stained and sorted samples in pairs, pairing one healthy donor with one patient. All of the isolated RNA was reverse transcribed with the High Capacity cDNA Reverse Transcription Kit, so expressed TCRB transcripts were sequenced. Deep immunoSEQ sequencing was performed on naive, central memory and regulatory T cell samples, with an average of around 3.4 million total reads per sample. Sorted cells were lysed in RLT buffer, and RNA was extracted using DNase-treated RNeasy Micro or Mini kits according to cell number. Each cell subset was processed on its own to prevent cross-contamination, while patient and healthy donor samples were processed together. TCRB sequences were amplified from cDNA with the immunoSEQ multiplex PCR, producing 87-bp fragments spanning the CDR3 region. Sequencing of the amplicons was done on the Illumina HiSeq platform. Per the original workflow: PCR bias was computationally corrected using synthetic template baselines, reads within Hamming distance 2 were collapsed, and singletons that could not be merged were discarded. Reads were aligned against IMGT so that V, D and J genes, CDR3 length and insertions or deletions at six rearrangement sites could be assigned. Within each subset, clonotype counts were normalized to sorted cell number, after which true diversity and Gini coefficients were computed with the tcR R package. The overlap coefficient, calculated on TCRB nucleotide sequences, was used to measure repertoire sharing. The table was pulled from immuneACCESS by TCRdb, which kept in-frame rearrangements only. Such tables lose some clones; where checked, under half of the loss comes from unresolved V genes, and the rest has no known cause. V, J and clone size are those of that table, while D and trimming were read from the DNA. The sample table shows 93,000 or so clones, and about 26% are seen once. 0.53% of the sample goes to the ten largest clones.

This TCR was sampled from a woman between 18 and 29 years old with type 1 diabetes. The rearranged chain carries TRBV11-3 and TRBJ2-1; the D gene is possibly TRBD1, with 5 bases matching. Material: central memory CD4+ T cells from blood. The encoded CDR3 is CASSEAGNEQFF. DNA sequence: TGTGCCAGCAGCGAGGCAGGGAATGAGCAGTTCTTC.